The 21 T cell receptor beta chains in this list originate from one sample, sequenced in a study of PD-1 blockade in classical Hodgkin lymphoma. Time point defined: newly diagnosed, previously untreated cHL patient sample. Produced via immunoSEQ multiplex PCR; TCRdb's table is partial and in-frame only. The sample consists of approximately 70,000 clones, over 90% of them appearing once. Specimen: peripheral blood mononuclear cells (PBMCs). These receptors were collected from a human donor with classical Hodgkin lymphoma.

A word on this clone: Sequence at one end of the junction differs from germline and may be a read error. The V call is TRBV2, the J call TRBJ1-1; D remains ambiguous. This CDR3 contains 14 residues. The germline V gene has CDR1 SNHLY and CDR2 FYNNEI. CDR3 bases: TGTGCCGGCAGTGCGAGGGCGAAGAACACTGAAGCTTTCTTT. Translation: CAGSARAKNTEAFF.

J is TRBJ2-3 and V is TRBV10-1; D might be TRBD1 or TRBD2, each matching 5 bases. Germline lookup yields CDR1 WNHNN and CDR2 SYGVQD (reference sequence). The CDR3 totals 14 residues. V lost 3 bases and J 1 base, leaving 8 bases between the germline ends. Written as DNA, the CDR3 is TGCGCCAGCAGTGAAACGGGACGCACAGATACGCAGTATTTT. Translating gives CASSETGRTDTQYF.

The rearrangement links TRBV6-6 to TRBJ1-3; possibly TRBD1 for D (5 bases). The CDR3 contains 16 residues. Germline V gives CDR1 MNHNY, CDR2 SVGAGI (reference sequence). Trimming pared 7 bases from V and 0 bases from J, leaving 16 bases between. In DNA form, the CDR3 reads TGTGCCAGCACCACAGGACGGACGAGCTCTGGAAACACCATATATTTT. This translates into CASTTGRTSSGNTIYF.

The J gene is TRBJ1-2, the V gene TRBV5-6; D is undetermined. This CDR3 contains 12 residues. The V end lost 4 bases, the J end lost 5 bases, and 9 bases lay between the germline ends. The germline V gene has CDR1 SGHDT and CDR2 YYEEEE. The CDR3 DNA follows: TGTGCCAGCAGCGGACTAAGTTATGGCTACACCTTC. Translation gives CASSGLSYGYTF.

The rearrangement uses TRBV6-1 and TRBJ2-7; perhaps TRBD1 as D (6 bases). The V end was cut by 7 bases, the J end by 4 bases, with 14 bases between. The CDR3 contains 13 residues. Germline CDR1 is MNHNS and CDR2 is SASEGT. DNA of the CDR3: TGTGCCAGCAATAACAGGGCGATGTACGAGCAGTACTTC. This translates into CASNNRAMYEQYF.

The chain combines TRBV6-5 with TRBJ1-2, with 7 nucleotides matching TRBD1. This CDR3 contains 14 residues. V lost 3 bases and J lost 5; bases outside the gene matches: 6. Germline V gene lookup returns CDR1 MNHEY and CDR2 SVGAGI. CDR3 residues: CASSYLATGYGYTF. The CDR3 coding sequence is TGTGCCAGCAGTTATCTCGCGACAGGGTATGGCTACACCTTC.

This clone was seen once. This rearrangement joins TRBV2 to TRBJ1-4, with no clear D. CDR1 and CDR2 from the germline V gene are SNHLY and FYNNEI. The length of the CDR3 is 11 residues. V was clipped by 3 bases and J by 7 bases, with 3 bases between them. Here the CDR3 reads CASSESEKLFF. CDR3 DNA sequence: TGTGCCAGCAGTGAGAGTGAAAAACTGTTTTTT.

The rearrangement uses TRBV5-6 and TRBJ2-1; tentative D call: TRBD1 (6 bases). In germline, CDR1 is SGHDT, CDR2 YYEEEE. The CDR3 is made up of 15 amino acids. Trimming removed 2 bases at V and 5 bases at J, with 14 bases between. As DNA, the CDR3 is TGTGCCAGCAGCTTCATGGACAGATCGAACAATGAGCAGTTCTTC. It encodes CASSFMDRSNNEQFF.

V and J are TRBV30 and TRBJ1-1; D uncertain. Germline V gene data show CDR1 as GTSNPN and CDR2 as SVGIG (reference sequence). The CDR3 contains 12 residues. Trimming removed 5 bases from V and 0 bases from J, with 7 bases in between. The CDR3 reads CAWGLMNTEAFF. CDR3 DNA: TGTGCCTGGGGGTTGATGAACACTGAAGCTTTCTTT.

The DNA of the CDR3 is TGTGCCAGCAGCGTAGAAGCGGGAGGGCTTTCCTACAATGAGCAGTTCTTC. As protein: CASSVEAGGLSYNEQFF. This chain connects TRBV9 to TRBJ2-1; 10 bases align to TRBD2. In germline, CDR1 is SGDLS, CDR2 YYNGEE. The trim removed 0 bases at V and 1 base at J, leaving 4 bases unmatched. The CDR3 length is 17 residues. Drawing the rest from reference TRBV9 and TRBJ2-1, the complete variable domain is DSGVTQTPKHLITATGQRVTLRCSPRSGDLSVYWYQQSLDQGLQFLIQYYNGEERAKGNILERFSAQQFPDLHSELNLSSLELGDSALYFCASSVEAGGLSYNEQFFGPGTRLTVL.

V and J are TRBV9 and TRBJ1-2; 7 positions agree with TRBD1. Germline CDR1 SGDLS, CDR2 YYNGEE. CDR3 length: 13 residues. The J segment lost 5 bases and the V segment lost 4 bases, leaving 5 bases of the junction unmatched. The DNA for the CDR3 is TGTGCCAGCAGCCCCGACAGGGAATATGGCTACACCTTC. This sequence encodes CASSPDREYGYTF.

DNA for the CDR3: TGTGCCAGCAGCTTATCTCGGGGTGGAGAGCAGTACTTC. It encodes CASSLSRGGEQYF. The chain links TRBV7-9 to TRBJ2-7; perhaps TRBD2 as D (5 bases). The CDR3 covers 13 residues. Trimming cost V 2 bases and J 7 bases, with 12 bases left between them. Germline V gene data show CDR1 as SEHNR and CDR2 as FQNEAQ (reference sequence).

V is TRBV7-9 and J is TRBJ2-7; D gene uncertain. With 3 bases removed from V and 4 bases from J, the gap between germline ends came to 7 bases. This CDR3 contains 12 residues. The germline V gene encodes CDR1 SEHNR and CDR2 FQNEAQ (reference sequence). The CDR3 DNA follows: TGTGCCAGCAGCTTCGGGCTATACGAGCAGTACTTC. Translation: CASSFGLYEQYF.

The V gene is TRBV27, the J gene TRBJ2-3, with unresolved D. CDR1 MNHEY and CDR2 SMNVEV come from the germline V gene (reference sequence). This CDR3 has 15 residues. The ends were cut back, 6 bases at V and 0 bases at J, with 13 bases in the middle. The CDR3 region has the DNA TGTGCCAGCAGCCAAGGGATTTACAGCACAGATACGCAGTATTTT. Encoded protein: CASSQGIYSTDTQYF.

The J gene is TRBJ2-7, the V gene TRBV6-1; 8 positions agree with TRBD1. The CDR3 is 15 amino acids. V trimming: 4 bases; J trimming: 3 bases; junction bases outside the gene matches: 8. CDR1 MNHNS and CDR2 SASEGT come from the germline V gene. This chain's CDR3 is CASSGVQDRGYEQYF. In DNA form, the CDR3 reads TGTGCCAGCAGTGGGGTGCAAGACAGGGGCTACGAGCAGTACTTC.

The J gene is TRBJ1-4, the V gene TRBV7-2; D not certain. In germline, CDR1 is SGHTA, CDR2 FQGNSA. V was shortened by 1 base and J by 9 bases, with 9 bases between the two germline ends. The CDR3 is made up of 13 amino acids. CDR3 sequence reads: CASSLGQEQKLFF. CDR3 nucleotides: TGTGCCAGCAGCTTAGGGCAGGAACAAAAACTGTTTTTT.

This chain links TRBV7-2 with TRBJ1-6; 8 bases align to TRBD1. This CDR3 spans 15 amino acids. Germline V gene lookup returns CDR1 SGHTA and CDR2 FQGNSA. V gave up 2 bases and J gave up 10 bases; unmatched junction bases: 7. CDR3 protein: CASSLIQGARSPLHF. Written as DNA, the CDR3 is TGTGCCAGCAGCTTAATCCAGGGGGCGCGGTCACCCCTCCACTTT.

The chain recombines TRBV7-9 with TRBJ2-5, with 8 positions matching TRBD1. Germline V gives CDR1 SEHNR, CDR2 FQNEAQ (reference sequence). J gave up 1 base and V 6 bases, and 10 bases lay outside the gene matches. This CDR3 has 16 amino acids. The CDR3 protein is CASSRGDRGGQETQYF. For the CDR3, the DNA is TGTGCCAGCAGTCGTGGTGACAGGGGCGGCCAAGAGACCCAGTACTTC.

The chain links TRBV4-1 to TRBJ2-7; 8 nucleotides match TRBD1. V lost 3 bases, J lost 6 bases, and 4 bases stayed unmatched. The CDR3 extends over 13 amino acids. Germline V gene sequence: CDR1 MGHRA, CDR2 YSYEKL. This CDR3 is CASSHRTGIEQYF. The CDR3 bases are TGCGCCAGCAGCCATCGGACAGGGATCGAGCAGTACTTC.

The chain employs TRBV30 and TRBJ2-7; 7 bases line up with TRBD1. V gave up 5 bases and J gave up 3 bases; unmatched junction bases: 10. The CDR3 length is 14 residues. CDR1 is GTSNPN, CDR2 SVGIG, per germline (reference sequence). The CDR3 spells CAWGPTGKGYEQYF. DNA for the CDR3: TGTGCCTGGGGCCCGACAGGGAAGGGCTACGAGCAGTACTTC.

V and J are TRBV6-1 and TRBJ2-2, with TRBD1 matching over 7 bases. The length of the CDR3 is 15 residues. Trimming removed 4 bases from V and 5 bases from J; junction bases left unmatched: 7. CDR1 is MNHNS and CDR2 is SASEGT in the germline V gene. The CDR3 sequence is CASSVDRVGTGELFF. Written as DNA, the CDR3 is TGTGCCAGCAGTGTCGACAGGGTGGGGACCGGGGAGCTGTTTTTT.